One T cell receptor (beta chain) is described in this entry. The antigen is unknown. Clones were read by immunoSEQ multiplex PCR, and TCRdb kept only the in-frame ones, dropping some. This sample has roughly 16,000 clones, with about 76% found just once. This sample was included in a study of vaccination effects on CD4 cells after COVID-19. Study-wide background: Sampling occurred a median 72 days post second dose, range 14 to 241.

Overall study results and limits: The study found marked clonal contraction of infection- and vaccine-induced clones late after vaccination. Convalescent patients were few in the study, and early post-infection timepoints were absent.

CDR1 and CDR2 from the germline V gene are SGHRS and YFSETQ. V was clipped by 2 bases and J by 0 bases, with 9 bases between them. The CDR3 length is 14 residues. ViraFEST used viral peptide pools to expand antigen-specific CD4+ T cells before sequencing. The authors isolated CD4+ T cells after around nine days of culture. Participants were given two doses of BNT162b2 or mRNA-1273 vaccine. Among the vaccine recipients, none had a prior SARS-CoV-2 infection, and nucleocapsid antibodies were negative. The source is a human donor who received a COVID-19 vaccine. The chain has TRBV5-1 and TRBJ2-7; D is ambiguous. Material: CD4+ T cells from PBMCs cultured with HCoV-NL63 spike peptides, obtained after COVID-19 vaccination. CDR3 nucleotide sequence: TGCGCCAGCAGCTTATACGGCAGCTCCTACGAGCAGTACTTC. It encodes CASSLYGSSYEQYF. The full variable domain, with the rest looked up from reference TRBV5-1 and TRBJ2-7, is KAGVTQTPRYLIKTRGQQVTLSCSPISGHRSVSWYQQTPGQGLQFLFEYFSETQRNKGNFPGRFSGRQFSNSRSEMNVSTLELGDSALYLCASSLYGSSYEQYFGPGTRLTVT.